This T cell receptor beta chain came from a study of response to subunit inactivated influenza vaccine. TCRdb recomputed calls from the RT-PCR reads with MiXCR, one row per CDR3 protein. Of about 540,000 distinct CDR3 sequences listed, less than 25% were seen once; the top ten hold around 2.8%. Germline CDR1 SGHKS, CDR2 YYEKEE (reference sequence). V gave up 4 bases and J gave up 2 bases, with 11 bases separating them. The CDR3 totals 14 residues. The sample was also linked to a second study, of T cells expressing NK-cell markers. That source notes: UMI-tagged 5'RACE template switching yielded the TCR beta cDNA. The TCR beta repertoires originated in sorted CD3+CD56+NKG2C+, CD3+CD56+NKG2C- and CD3+CD56-NKG2C+ T cells. Leadership of the CD3+CD56-NKG2C+ fraction also belonged to these clonotypes in several donors.

Specimen: CD4+ T cells sorted from PBMCs, collected 12 days after vaccination. The chain uses TRBV5-5 and TRBJ2-3; no clear D. The clonotype comes from a man between 50 and 59 years old who received an inactivated influenza vaccine. The CDR3 is CASSPQANTDTQYF. DNA of the CDR3: TGTGCCAGCAGCCCTCAAGCGAACACAGATACGCAGTATTTT.